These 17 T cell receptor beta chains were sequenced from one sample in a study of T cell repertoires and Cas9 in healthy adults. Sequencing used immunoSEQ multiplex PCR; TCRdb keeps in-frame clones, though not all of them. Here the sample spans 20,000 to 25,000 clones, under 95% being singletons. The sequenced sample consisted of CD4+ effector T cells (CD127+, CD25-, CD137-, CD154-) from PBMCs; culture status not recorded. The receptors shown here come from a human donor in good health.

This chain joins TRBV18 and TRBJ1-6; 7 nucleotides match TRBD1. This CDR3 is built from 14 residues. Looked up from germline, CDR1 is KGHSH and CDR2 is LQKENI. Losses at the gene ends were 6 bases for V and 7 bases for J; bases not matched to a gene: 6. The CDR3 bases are TGTGCCAGCTCCTCACAGGGGATCAATTCACCCCTCCACTTT. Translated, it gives CASSSQGINSPLHF. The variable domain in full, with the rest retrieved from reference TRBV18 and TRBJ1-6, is NAGVMQNPRHLVRRRGQEARLRCSPMKGHSHVYWYRQLPEEGLKFMVYLQKENIIDESGMPKERFSAEFPKEGPSILRIQQVVRGDSAAYFCASSSQGINSPLHFGNGTRLTVT.

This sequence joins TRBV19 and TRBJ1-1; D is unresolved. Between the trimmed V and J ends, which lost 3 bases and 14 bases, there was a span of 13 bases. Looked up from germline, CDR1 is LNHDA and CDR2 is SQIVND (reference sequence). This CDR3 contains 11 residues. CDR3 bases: TGTGCCAGTAGTATCGGGGTGATAGGCTTCTTT. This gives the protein CASSIGVIGFF.

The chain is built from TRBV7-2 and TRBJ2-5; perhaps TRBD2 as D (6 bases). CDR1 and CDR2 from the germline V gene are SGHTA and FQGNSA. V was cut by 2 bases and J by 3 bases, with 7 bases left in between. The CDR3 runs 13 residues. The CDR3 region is CASSLWTKETQYF. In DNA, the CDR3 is TGTGCCAGCAGCTTATGGACTAAAGAGACCCAGTACTTC.

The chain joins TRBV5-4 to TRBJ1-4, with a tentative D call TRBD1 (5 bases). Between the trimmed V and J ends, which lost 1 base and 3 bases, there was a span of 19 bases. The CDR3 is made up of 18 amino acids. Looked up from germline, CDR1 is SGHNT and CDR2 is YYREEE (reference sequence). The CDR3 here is CASSLHRSRGTANEKLFF. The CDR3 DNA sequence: TGTGCCAGCAGCTTGCACAGAAGTAGGGGTACGGCTAATGAAAAACTGTTTTTT. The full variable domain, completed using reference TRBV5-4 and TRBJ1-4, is ETGVTQSPTHLIKTRGQQVTLRCSSQSGHNTVSWYQQALGQGPQFIFQYYREEENGRGNFPPRFSGLQFPNYSSELNVNALELDDSALYLCASSLHRSRGTANEKLFFGSGTQLSVL.

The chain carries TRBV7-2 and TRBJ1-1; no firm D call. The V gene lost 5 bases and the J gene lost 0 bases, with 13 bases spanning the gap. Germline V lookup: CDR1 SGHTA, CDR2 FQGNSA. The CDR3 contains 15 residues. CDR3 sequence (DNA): TGTGCCAGCAGCCCGCCGTTAAGGGTGAACACTGAAGCTTTCTTT. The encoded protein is CASSPPLRVNTEAFF.

CDR3 coding DNA: TGTGCCTGGAGTGTAGGGGGGAGGCCCTCCACTGAAGCTTTCTTT. Its translation: CAWSVGGRPSTEAFF. The J gene is TRBJ1-1, the V gene TRBV30, with D possibly TRBD1 on 6 matching bases. The germline gives CDR1 GTSNPN, CDR2 SVGIG (reference sequence). This CDR3 has 15 residues. The germline V and J ends were trimmed by 0 bases and 4 bases, with 15 bases remaining between them.

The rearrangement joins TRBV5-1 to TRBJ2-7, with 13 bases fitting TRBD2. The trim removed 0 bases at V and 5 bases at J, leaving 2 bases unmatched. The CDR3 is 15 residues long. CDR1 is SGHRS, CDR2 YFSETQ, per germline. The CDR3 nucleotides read TGCGCCAGCAGCTTGGAACTAGCGGGGGGGAACGAGCAGTACTTC. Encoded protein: CASSLELAGGNEQYF.

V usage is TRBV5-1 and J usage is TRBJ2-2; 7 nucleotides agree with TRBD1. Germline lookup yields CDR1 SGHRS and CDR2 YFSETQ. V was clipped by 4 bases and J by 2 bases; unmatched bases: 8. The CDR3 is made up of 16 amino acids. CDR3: CASSRDRVENTGELFF. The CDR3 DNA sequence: TGCGCCAGCAGCCGAGACAGGGTTGAAAACACCGGGGAGCTGTTTTTT. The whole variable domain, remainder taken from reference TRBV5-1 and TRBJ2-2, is KAGVTQTPRYLIKTRGQQVTLSCSPISGHRSVSWYQQTPGQGLQFLFEYFSETQRNKGNFPGRFSGRQFSNSRSEMNVSTLELGDSALYLCASSRDRVENTGELFFGEGSRLTVL.

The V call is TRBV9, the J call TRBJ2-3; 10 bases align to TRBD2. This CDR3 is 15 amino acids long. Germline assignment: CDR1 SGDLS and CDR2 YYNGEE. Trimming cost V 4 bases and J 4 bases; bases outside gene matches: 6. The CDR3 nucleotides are TGTGCCAGCAGCCATACTAGCGGGGTAGCAGATACGCAGTATTTT. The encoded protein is CASSHTSGVADTQYF.

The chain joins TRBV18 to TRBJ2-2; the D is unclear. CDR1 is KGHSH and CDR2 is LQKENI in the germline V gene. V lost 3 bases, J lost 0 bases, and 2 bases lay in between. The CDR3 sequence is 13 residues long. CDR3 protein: CASSPSNTGELFF. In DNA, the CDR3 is TGTGCCAGCTCACCTTCGAACACCGGGGAGCTGTTTTTT.

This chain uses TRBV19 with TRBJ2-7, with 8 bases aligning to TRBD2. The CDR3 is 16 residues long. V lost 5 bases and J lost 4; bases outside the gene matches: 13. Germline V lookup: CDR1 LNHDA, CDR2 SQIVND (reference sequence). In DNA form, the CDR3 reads TGTGCCAGTAGTTCCCCCGGGGGGGTCGGCTTTTACGAGCAGTACTTC. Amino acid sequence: CASSSPGGVGFYEQYF.

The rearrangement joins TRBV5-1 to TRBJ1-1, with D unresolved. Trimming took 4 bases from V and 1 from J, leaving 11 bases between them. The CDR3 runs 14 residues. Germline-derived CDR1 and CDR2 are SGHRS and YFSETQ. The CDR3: CASSRDTSNTEAFF. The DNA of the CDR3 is TGCGCCAGCAGCCGAGATACCTCGAACACTGAAGCTTTCTTT.

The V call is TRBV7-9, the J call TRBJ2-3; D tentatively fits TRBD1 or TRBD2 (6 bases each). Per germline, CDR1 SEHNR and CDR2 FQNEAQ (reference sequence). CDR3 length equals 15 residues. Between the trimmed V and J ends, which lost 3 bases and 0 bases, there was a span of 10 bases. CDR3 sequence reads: CASSFRGQSTDTQYF. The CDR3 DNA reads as TGTGCCAGCAGCTTCCGGGGGCAAAGCACAGATACGCAGTATTTT.

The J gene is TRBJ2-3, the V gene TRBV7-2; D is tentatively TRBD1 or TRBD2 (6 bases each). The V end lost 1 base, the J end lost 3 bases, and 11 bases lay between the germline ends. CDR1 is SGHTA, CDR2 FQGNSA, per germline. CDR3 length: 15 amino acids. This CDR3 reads CASSLGGAKTDTQYF. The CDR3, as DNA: TGTGCCAGCAGCTTAGGGGGGGCAAAGACAGATACGCAGTATTTT. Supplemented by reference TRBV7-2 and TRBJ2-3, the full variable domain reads GAGVSQSPSNKVTEKGKDVELRCDPISGHTALYWYRQSLGQGLEFLIYFQGNSAPDKSGLPSDRFSAERTGGSVSTLTIQRTQQEDSAVYLCASSLGGAKTDTQYFGPGTRLTVL.

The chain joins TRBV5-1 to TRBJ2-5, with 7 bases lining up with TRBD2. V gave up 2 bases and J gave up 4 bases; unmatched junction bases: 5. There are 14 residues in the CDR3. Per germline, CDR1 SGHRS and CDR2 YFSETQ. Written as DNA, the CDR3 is TGCGCCAGCAGCTTCGAATGGGGGGGAGAGACCCAGTACTTC. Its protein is CASSFEWGGETQYF.

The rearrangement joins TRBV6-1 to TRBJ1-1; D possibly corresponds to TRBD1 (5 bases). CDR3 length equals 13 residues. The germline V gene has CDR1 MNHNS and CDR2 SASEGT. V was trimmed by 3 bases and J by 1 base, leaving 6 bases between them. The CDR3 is CASSERGNTEAFF. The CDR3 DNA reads TGTGCCAGCAGTGAGAGGGGGAACACTGAAGCTTTCTTT.

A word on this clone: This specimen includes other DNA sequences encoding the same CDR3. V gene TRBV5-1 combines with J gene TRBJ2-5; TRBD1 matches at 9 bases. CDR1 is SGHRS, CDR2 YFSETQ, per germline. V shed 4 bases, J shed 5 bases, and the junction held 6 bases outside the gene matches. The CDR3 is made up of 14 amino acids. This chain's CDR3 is CASSLGQGLETQYF. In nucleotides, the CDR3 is TGCGCCAGCAGCCTAGGACAGGGGTTGGAGACCCAGTACTTC.